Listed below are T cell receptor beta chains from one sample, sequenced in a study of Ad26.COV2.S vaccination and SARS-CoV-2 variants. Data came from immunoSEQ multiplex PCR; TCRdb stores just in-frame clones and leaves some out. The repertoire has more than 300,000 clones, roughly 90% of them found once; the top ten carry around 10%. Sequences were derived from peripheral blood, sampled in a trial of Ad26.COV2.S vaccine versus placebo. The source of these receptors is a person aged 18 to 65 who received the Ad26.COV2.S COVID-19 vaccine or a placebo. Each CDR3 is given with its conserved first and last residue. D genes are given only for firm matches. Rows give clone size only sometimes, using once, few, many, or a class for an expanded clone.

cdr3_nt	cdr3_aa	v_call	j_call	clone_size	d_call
TGTGCCAGCAGCGTAGACGAAGGGATGAACACTGAAGCTTTCTTT	CASSVDEGMNTEAFF	TRBV9	TRBJ1-1	.	.
TGTGCCAGCAGCCCCCGGAATGAGCAGTTCTTC	CASSPRNEQFF	TRBV4-2	TRBJ2-1	.	.
TGTGCCAGCAGTTACGGGGGTCTGGCTGAAGCTTTCTTT	CASSYGGLAEAFF	TRBV6-2/TRBV6-3	TRBJ1-1	.	.
TGTGCCAGCAGTCCTGACAGGGTTGGTAGGAATGAGCAGTTCTTC	CASSPDRVGRNEQFF	TRBV27	TRBJ2-1	.	TRBD1
TGCAGTGCTAGTGCAGGGGGGGAGGTAGATACGCAGTATTTT	CSASAGGEVDTQYF	TRBV20-1	TRBJ2-3	.	.
TGTGCCAGCAGAGGGGGGACTGAAGCTTTCTTT	CASRGGTEAFF	TRBV2	TRBJ1-1	.	.
TGTGCCAGCAGCTACCGACAGGGCAGTTCACCCCTCCACTTT	CASSYRQGSSPLHF	TRBV7-8	TRBJ1-6	once	TRBD1
TGTGCCAGCAGCCGAGCTCCAGCTAACTATGGCTACACCTTC	CASSRAPANYGYTF	TRBV3-1/TRBV3-2	TRBJ1-2	.	.
TGCGCCAGCAGCTTGGGAGGGACAGGCGGGAACATTCAGTACTTC	CASSLGGTGGNIQYF	TRBV5-1	TRBJ2-4	.	TRBD1
TGTGCCAGCAGTGTTCAGGGTGGGAGCAATCAGCCCCAGCATTTT	CASSVQGGSNQPQHF	TRBV28	TRBJ1-5	.	.
TGTGCCAGTAGGCTAAGGGGGCAACTTAACTACGAGCAGTACTTC	CASRLRGQLNYEQYF	TRBV19	TRBJ2-7	.	TRBD1
TGTGCCAGCAGCCCCTCGGCCGCGGCCCTCTGGGGGAAAGAGACCCAGTACTTC	CASSPSAAALWGKETQYF	TRBV5-4	TRBJ2-5	.	.
TGTGCCAGCAGTGAAGCTTGGGCAGACCCCATGAACACTGAAGCTTTCTTT	CASSEAWADPMNTEAFF	TRBV6-1	TRBJ1-1	.	.
TGTGCCAGCAGTCCGAGCGGGGGGGCAGGTAAGACCCAGTACTTC	CASSPSGGAGKTQYF	TRBV6-5	TRBJ2-5	.	TRBD2
TGTGCCAGCAGCCTACGGAGACAGGGCTCTGGAAACACCATATATTTT	CASSLRRQGSGNTIYF	TRBV11-2	TRBJ1-3	.	TRBD1
TGTGCCAGCAGTTCCCCGGGGACAGGGGGTACCTACGAGCAGTACTTC	CASSSPGTGGTYEQYF	TRBV6-5	TRBJ2-7	.	TRBD1
TGTGCCACCAGTGCCTGGACAGGATACCAAGAGACCCAGTACTTC	CATSAWTGYQETQYF	TRBV24-1	TRBJ2-5	.	TRBD1
TGTGCCAGCAGCCAAGGCGCGTTGGGAGCCTACGAGCAGTACTTC	CASSQGALGAYEQYF	TRBV3-1/TRBV3-2	TRBJ2-7	.	.
TGTGCCAGCAGCTTACACGGGGATGGTTCACCCCTCCACTTT	CASSLHGDGSPLHF	TRBV7-9	TRBJ1-6	.	.
TGTGCCAGCAGCTCCAGGGCTACTAATGAAAAACTGTTTTTT	CASSSRATNEKLFF	TRBV7-2	TRBJ1-4	.	.
TGTGCCAGCAGATTTCGAGGGCAGAACCGTTACAATGAGCAGTTCTTC	CASRFRGQNRYNEQFF	TRBV6-4	TRBJ2-1	.	.
TGCGCCAGCAGGATAGAACAGGGGGCCGGCTATGGCTACACCTTC	CASRIEQGAGYGYTF	TRBV5-1	TRBJ1-2	.	TRBD1
TGTGCCATCGACAGGGTGGGCTATGGCTACACCTTC	CAIDRVGYGYTF	TRBV7-2	TRBJ1-2	.	TRBD1
TGTGCCAGCAGTGAATCCTCCTCTCCGGGACTAGCTCATGAGCAGTACTTC	CASSESSSPGLAHEQYF	TRBV25-1	TRBJ2-7	.	TRBD2
TGTGCCAGCAGGGGGTCGAACACTGAAGCTTTCTTT	CASRGSNTEAFF	TRBV7-9	TRBJ1-1	.	.
TGTGCCAGCAGCTTGGGAGGGACCGGGGCCAACGTCCTGACTTTC	CASSLGGTGANVLTF	TRBV7-2	TRBJ2-6	.	TRBD2
TGTGCCAGCAGCCAAGTAGCGGGAGCGGTTAAGACCCAGTACTTC	CASSQVAGAVKTQYF	TRBV3-1/TRBV3-2	TRBJ2-5	once	TRBD2
TGTGCCAGCAGCTCCGGACCATACGAGCAGTACTTC	CASSSGPYEQYF	TRBV11-2	TRBJ2-7	.	.
TGTGCCAGCAGATGGGGGACTAGCGGGGGATCAGATACGCAGTATTTT	CASRWGTSGGSDTQYF	TRBV6-6	TRBJ2-3	.	TRBD2
TGTGCCAGCAGCCTCTTGGGGGGCTCCTATAATTCACCCCTCCACTTT	CASSLLGGSYNSPLHF	TRBV5-6	TRBJ1-6	.	.
TGTGCCAGCAGCCCGCTCGTCGGACTAGCGGATGAGACCCAGTACTTC	CASSPLVGLADETQYF	TRBV9	TRBJ2-5	.	TRBD2
TGCGCCAGCAGCGTGGAGGGGGATAGCAATCAGCCCCAGCATTTT	CASSVEGDSNQPQHF	TRBV5-1	TRBJ1-5	.	.
TGTGCCAGCAGTTACCCGGGACAGGGAAACAATGAGCAGTTCTTC	CASSYPGQGNNEQFF	TRBV6-5	TRBJ2-1	.	TRBD1
TGTGCCAGCAGCCTATCACTAGCGGGGCGGACCTACAATGAGCAGTTCTTC	CASSLSLAGRTYNEQFF	TRBV28	TRBJ2-1	.	TRBD2
TGCAGTGCTAACTACTTCTACGAGCAGTACTTC	CSANYFYEQYF	TRBV20-1	TRBJ2-7	.	.
TGTGCCAGCAGCCTGGGGGGGTTTAACACCGGGGAGCTGTTTTTT	CASSLGGFNTGELFF	TRBV11-2	TRBJ2-2	.	TRBD2
TGTGCCAGCAGTTTAGGGGGGGCGCCACTAGGAAACTATGGCTACACCTTC	CASSLGGAPLGNYGYTF	TRBV28	TRBJ1-2	.	.
TGTGCCAGCACAGGGGGCAATGAGCAGTTCTTC	CASTGGNEQFF	TRBV28	TRBJ2-1	.	TRBD1
TGTGCCAGCAGCCCCAAGACAGGGAGCATGAACACCGGGGAGCTGTTTTTT	CASSPKTGSMNTGELFF	TRBV7-8	TRBJ2-2	.	TRBD1
TGTGCCAGCAGCTTAGATTGGGGGAACACTGAAGCTTTCTTT	CASSLDWGNTEAFF	TRBV11-2	TRBJ1-1	.	.
TGTGCCAGCAGACCTCGACAGAACTACTATGGCTACACCTTC	CASRPRQNYYGYTF	TRBV28	TRBJ1-2	.	.
TGTGCCAGCAGCTTCCGACCCACCCTCTACAGGGAGGTTTGGACCGGGGAGCTGTTTTTT	CASSFRPTLYREVWTGELFF	TRBV5-8	TRBJ2-2	.	.
TGTGCCAGCAGCCAGGGGGACATCTACGAGCAGTACTTC	CASSQGDIYEQYF	TRBV3-1/TRBV3-2	TRBJ2-7	.	.
TGTGCCAGCAGCACCCGGACTAGCGGAGAGACCCAGTACTTC	CASSTRTSGETQYF	TRBV5-4	TRBJ2-5	.	TRBD2
TGCGCCAGCAGCCTCAGCGGGGGCAATGAGCAGTTCTTC	CASSLSGGNEQFF	TRBV5-1	TRBJ2-1	once	TRBD2
TGCAGCGTCCTCTCCTATGGCTACACCTTC	CSVLSYGYTF	TRBV29-1	TRBJ1-2	.	.
TGTGCCAGCAGCCAAAGGCTGGTTAATGAGGCCTTACACTATGGCTACACCTTC	CASSQRLVNEALHYGYTF	TRBV3-1/TRBV3-2	TRBJ1-2	once	.
TGCGCCAGCAGCCAAGATCTGGCAGGATCGAGCTCTGGAAACACCATATATTTT	CASSQDLAGSSSGNTIYF	TRBV4-3	TRBJ1-3	.	.
TGTGCCAGCAGCCAAGGAGGGGGACAGCGATCTGCGAGGGAAAAACTGTTTTTT	CASSQGGGQRSAREKLFF	TRBV4-2	TRBJ1-4	.	TRBD1
TGTGCCACCCTAAGGGAAGCGGACTTATACGAGCAGTACTTC	CATLREADLYEQYF	TRBV10-3	TRBJ2-7	.	.
TGTGCCAGCAGCTTGAGGCGTAGCAATCAGCCCCAGCATTTT	CASSLRRSNQPQHF	TRBV5-6	TRBJ1-5	.	.
TGTGCCAGCAGTTTTAGGTCAGCGGACTCGCTCCACTTT	CASSFRSADSLHF	TRBV12-3/TRBV12-4	TRBJ1-6	few	.
TGCGCCAGCAGCTTGGCCGAAGGGCTCGGGGAGCTGTTTTTT	CASSLAEGLGELFF	TRBV5-1	TRBJ2-2	.	.
TGTGCCAGTAGTCCCTACCATCTCAGGGGAGGTGAAAAACTGTTTTTT	CASSPYHLRGGEKLFF	TRBV19	TRBJ1-4	.	.
TGCAGCGTTGAAGATCCCAGCGGGGGACCCACAGATACGCAGTATTTT	CSVEDPSGGPTDTQYF	TRBV29-1	TRBJ2-3	.	TRBD2
TGTGCCAGCAGTCTTCGGACAGGTACCTTGGAAGCTTTCTTT	CASSLRTGTLEAFF	TRBV27	TRBJ1-1	.	TRBD1
TGTGCCAGCAGCCAAATCAGGATGGGGCGTAATCAGCCCCAGCATTTT	CASSQIRMGRNQPQHF	TRBV11-2	TRBJ1-5	.	.
TGTGCCAGCAGCTATTCGGCGAGGGGACTTAATTCACCCCTCCACTTT	CASSYSARGLNSPLHF	TRBV7-2	TRBJ1-6	.	.
TGCGCCAGCAGCCAAGACGGTGAAGCTTTCTTT	CASSQDGEAFF	TRBV4-3	TRBJ1-1	.	.